This record covers a single T cell receptor (beta chain). What it recognizes is unknown. Germline V gives CDR1 MNHEY, CDR2 SMNVEV (reference sequence). The CDR3 runs 16 residues. With 4 bases clipped from V and 2 bases from J, the junction kept 9 bases outside the gene matches. TCR alpha and TCR beta cDNA libraries carrying sample barcodes and UMIs were produced by 5'RACE using constant-segment primers. TCRdb re-called the 5' RACE reads with MiXCR, one entry per CDR3 protein. The repertoire consists of about 290,000 distinct CDR3 sequences, with 15% to 20% occurring once and the leading ten covering 20% to 25%. The data derive from a study of T-cell memory formation after mild COVID-19. Study as a whole: TCR clusters largely stayed donor specific. Whole-study results and caveats: Some responding clones appeared in pre-infection memory, suggesting cross-reactive memory joined. Day 15 to 85 contractors were CD4/CD8 balanced; later expanders leaned CD4+.

Sequenced sample: PBMCs or a T cell subset sorted from them (not recorded which). The chain recombines TRBV27 with TRBJ2-3, with TRBD2 matching 7 bases. The clonotype originates from a man aged 18 to 30 who had mild COVID-19 (a few samples of this study predate the infection). Cell type and time point are not known. The CDR3 protein is CASSWTGGRDTDTQYF. The CDR3 bases are TGTGCCAGCAGTTGGACGGGGGGACGGGACACAGATACGCAGTATTTT.